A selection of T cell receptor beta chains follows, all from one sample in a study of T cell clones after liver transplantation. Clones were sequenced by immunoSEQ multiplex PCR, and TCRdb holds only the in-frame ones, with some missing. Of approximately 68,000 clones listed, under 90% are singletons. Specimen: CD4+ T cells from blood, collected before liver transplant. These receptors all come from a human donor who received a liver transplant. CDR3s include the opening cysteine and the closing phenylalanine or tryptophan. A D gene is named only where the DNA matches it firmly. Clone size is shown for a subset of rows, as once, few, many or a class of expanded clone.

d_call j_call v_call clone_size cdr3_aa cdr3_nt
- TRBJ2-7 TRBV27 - CASSPGTPGTSYEQYF TGTGCCAGCAGTCCCGGGACCCCCGGGACCTCCTACGAGCAGTACTTC
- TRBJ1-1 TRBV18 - CASSQANTEAFF TGTGCCAGCTCACAGGCGAACACTGAAGCTTTCTTT
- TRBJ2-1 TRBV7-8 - CASSLRRERGFEQFF TGTGCCAGCAGCCTCCGGCGGGAGAGGGGGTTTGAGCAGTTCTTC
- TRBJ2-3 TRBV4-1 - CASSPGGGSADTQYF TGCGCCAGCAGCCCCGGGGGCGGGAGCGCAGATACGCAGTATTTT
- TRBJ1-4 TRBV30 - CAGGRGREKLFF TGTGCCGGAGGGAGGGGCCGTGAAAAACTGTTTTTT
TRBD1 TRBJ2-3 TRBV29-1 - CSVGTGTDTQYF TGCAGCGTGGGGACAGGGACAGATACGCAGTATTTT
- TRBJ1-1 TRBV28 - CASSSDRTMNTEAFF TGTGCCAGCAGTTCCGACAGGACCATGAACACTGAAGCTTTCTTT
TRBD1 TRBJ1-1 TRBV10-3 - CAINHRGFGTEAFF TGTGCCATCAATCACAGGGGGTTCGGGACTGAAGCTTTCTTT
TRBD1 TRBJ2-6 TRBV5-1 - CASSLRTGGSSSGANVLTF TGCGCCAGCAGCTTGCGAACAGGGGGCTCTAGCTCTGGGGCCAACGTCCTGACTTTC
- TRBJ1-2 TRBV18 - CASSPSEVYGYTF TGTGCCAGCTCACCAAGCGAAGTCTATGGCTACACCTTC
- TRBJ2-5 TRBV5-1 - CASSLEGASEETQYF TGCGCCAGCAGCTTGGAGGGAGCCAGTGAAGAGACCCAGTACTTC
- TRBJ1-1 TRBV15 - CATSRDLMGTEAFF TGTGCCACCAGCAGAGATCTTATGGGGACTGAAGCTTTCTTT
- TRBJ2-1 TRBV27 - CASPREQEGNEQFF TGTGCCAGTCCACGGGAACAAGAGGGCAATGAGCAGTTCTTC
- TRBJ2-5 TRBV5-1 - CASSLSSAQETQYF TGCGCCAGCAGCTTGTCGTCCGCCCAAGAGACCCAGTACTTC
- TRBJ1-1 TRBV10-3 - CAISGLGTAAYTEAFF TGTGCCATCAGTGGACTTGGGACGGCCGCTTACACTGAAGCTTTCTTT
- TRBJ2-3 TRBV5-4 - CASSFLKTADTQYF TGTGCCAGCAGCTTTCTTAAGACAGCAGATACGCAGTATTTT
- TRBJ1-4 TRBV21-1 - CASSTNPRCREKLFF TGTGCCAGCAGCACAAACCCCCGATGTCGGGAAAAACTGTTTTTT
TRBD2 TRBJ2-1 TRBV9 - CASSVGGTSGNEQFF TGTGCCAGCAGCGTAGGGGGGACTAGCGGCAATGAGCAGTTCTTC
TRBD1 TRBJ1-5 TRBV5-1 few CASSLGDREGQPQHF TGCGCCAGCAGCTTGGGGGACAGGGAAGGGCAGCCCCAGCATTTT
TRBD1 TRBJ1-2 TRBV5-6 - CASSPTGVIYGYTF TGTGCCAGCAGCCCGACAGGGGTTATCTATGGCTACACCTTC
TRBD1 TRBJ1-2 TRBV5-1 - CASSLVQGRGTGYTF TGCGCCAGCAGCTTGGTACAGGGCAGGGGGACCGGCTACACCTTC
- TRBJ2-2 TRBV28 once CASGLGGNTGELFF TGTGCCAGCGGATTGGGGGGGAACACCGGGGAGCTGTTTTTT
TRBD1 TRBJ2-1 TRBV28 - CASSSGQASSYNEQFF TGTGCCAGCAGTTCGGGACAGGCGAGCTCCTACAATGAGCAGTTCTTC
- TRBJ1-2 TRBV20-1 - CSATDYGYTF TGCAGTGCCACCGACTATGGCTACACCTTC
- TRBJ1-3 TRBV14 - CASSQAYSTGNTIYF TGTGCCAGCAGCCAAGCCTACTCAACGGGAAACACCATATATTTT
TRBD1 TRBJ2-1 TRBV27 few CASSSQGASYNEQFF TGTGCCAGCAGTTCGCAGGGGGCGTCCTACAATGAGCAGTTCTTC
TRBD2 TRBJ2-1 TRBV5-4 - CASSSGASGGNEQFF TGTGCCAGCAGCTCTGGGGCTAGCGGGGGGAATGAGCAGTTCTTC
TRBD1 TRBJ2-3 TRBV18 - CASSLDREDTQYF TGTGCCAGCTCACTCGACAGGGAGGATACGCAGTATTTT
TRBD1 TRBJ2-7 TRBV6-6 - CASKRGGQGDEQYF TGTGCCAGCAAGAGGGGGGGACAGGGCGATGAGCAGTACTTC
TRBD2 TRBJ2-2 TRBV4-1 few CASSQGLAGRGRELFF TGCGCCAGCAGCCAAGGACTAGCGGGCCGAGGCCGGGAGCTGTTTTTT
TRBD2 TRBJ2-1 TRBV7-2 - CASSLRLAGGPYNEQFF TGTGCCAGCAGCCTCCGACTAGCGGGAGGTCCCTACAATGAGCAGTTCTTC
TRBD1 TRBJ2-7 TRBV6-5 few CASSDRDRYSYEQYF TGTGCCAGCAGCGACCGGGACAGATACTCCTACGAGCAGTACTTC
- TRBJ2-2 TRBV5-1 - CASSSLVPTGELFF TGCGCCAGCAGCTCCCTAGTGCCAACCGGGGAGCTGTTTTTT
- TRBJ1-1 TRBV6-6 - CASSYVAGRPAEAFF TGTGCCAGCAGTTACGTGGCAGGCAGACCCGCAGAAGCTTTCTTT
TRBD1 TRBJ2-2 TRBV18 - CASSLMGQRQNTGELFF TGTGCCAGCTCACTAATGGGACAGCGTCAAAACACCGGGGAGCTGTTTTTT
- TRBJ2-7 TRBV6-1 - CASSRLRDGSYEQYF TGTGCCAGCAGTCGACTTCGGGACGGTTCTTACGAGCAGTACTTC
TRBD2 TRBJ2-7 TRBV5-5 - CASSLSLAGEQYF TGTGCCAGCAGCTTGAGCCTAGCGGGCGAGCAGTACTTC
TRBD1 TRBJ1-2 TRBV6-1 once CASSDPGGEWNGYTF TGTGCCAGCAGTGACCCAGGGGGCGAATGGAATGGCTACACCTTC
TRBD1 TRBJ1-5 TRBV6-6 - CASAILFQGAKQPQHF TGTGCCAGCGCGATACTTTTTCAGGGGGCCAAACAGCCCCAGCATTTT
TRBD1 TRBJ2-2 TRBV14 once CASSHLPGQGGTGELFF TGTGCCAGCAGCCATCTCCCGGGACAGGGTGGCACCGGGGAGCTGTTTTTT
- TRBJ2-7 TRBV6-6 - CASSYSGEQYF TGTGCCAGCAGTTACTCCGGCGAGCAGTACTTC
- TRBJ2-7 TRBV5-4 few CASSSGTGRGDYEQYF TGTGCCAGCAGCTCCGGCACTGGACGGGGAGACTACGAGCAGTACTTC
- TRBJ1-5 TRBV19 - CASSIDRAGARQPQHF TGTGCCAGTAGTATAGATCGGGCGGGGGCGAGACAGCCCCAGCATTTT
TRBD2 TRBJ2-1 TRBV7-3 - CASSFSLSSGRAHEQFF TGTGCCAGCAGCTTCTCCTTGTCGAGCGGGAGGGCCCATGAGCAGTTCTTC
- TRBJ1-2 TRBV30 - CAWNGPLRTKGGYTF TGTGCCTGGAATGGTCCTTTAAGGACAAAGGGCGGCTACACCTTC
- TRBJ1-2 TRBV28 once CASSLRELHYGYTF TGTGCCAGCAGTTTACGTGAGCTCCACTATGGCTACACCTTC
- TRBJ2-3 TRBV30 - CAWSKATKGLYQYF TGTGCCTGGAGTAAGGCCACCAAGGGTCTATATCAGTATTTT
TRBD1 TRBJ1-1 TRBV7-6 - CASSPRQGALNTEAFF TGTGCCAGCAGCCCTAGACAGGGGGCACTTAACACTGAAGCTTTCTTT
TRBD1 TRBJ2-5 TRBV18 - CASRRDRGQETQYF TGTGCCAGCCGACGGGACAGGGGACAAGAGACCCAGTACTTC
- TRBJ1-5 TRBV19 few CASSIGFVTDQPQHF TGTGCCAGTAGTATAGGCTTTGTAACGGATCAGCCCCAGCATTTT
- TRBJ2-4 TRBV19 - CASSSQPWGKNIQYF TGTGCCAGTAGTAGCCAGCCTTGGGGCAAAAACATTCAGTACTTC
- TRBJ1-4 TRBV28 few CASSSRDLNEKLFF TGTGCCAGCAGTTCAAGGGACCTTAATGAAAAACTGTTTTTT
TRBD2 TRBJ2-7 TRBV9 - CASSVGGSGSMYEQYF TGTGCCAGCAGCGTAGGAGGTAGCGGGAGTATGTACGAGCAGTACTTC
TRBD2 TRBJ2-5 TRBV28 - CASSFVAGGRETQYF TGTGCCAGCAGTTTCGTAGCGGGAGGACGAGAGACCCAGTACTTC